This T cell receptor (beta chain) emerged from a study of blood T cell repertoires in COVID-19. Profiled with immunoSEQ multiplex PCR; TCRdb holds only in-frame clones, not every one. The sample lists approximately 240,000 clones, roughly nine tenths occurring once. V was trimmed by 2 bases and J by 0 bases, leaving 11 bases between them. Germline V gives CDR1 SGHRS, CDR2 YFSETQ. The CDR3 has 15 residues. The sample taken for sequencing was PBMCs or T cells enriched from blood (not recorded which). The source of this sequence is a woman aged 50 to 60 in a cohort exposed to, infected with or recovered from COVID-19 (not recorded which). The chain has TRBV5-1 and TRBJ2-5, with a weak D call TRBD1 (6 bases). CDR3 amino acids: CASSFVYRDQETQYF. The CDR3 DNA is TGCGCCAGCAGCTTCGTATACAGGGACCAAGAGACCCAGTACTTC.